The subject of this entry is one T cell receptor beta chain. The entry originates in a study of blood T cell repertoires in COVID-19. Overall study: Samples taken during acute and convalescent COVID-19 were collected in the United States, Italy and Spain. Sources were T cells, B-cell-depleted T cells, or PBMCs; the material itself was cDNA or gDNA.

The authors' processing: Amplification of reference gene primers was used by the study to estimate nucleated cell counts. Profiling relied on immunoSEQ multiplex PCR, and the TCRdb table lists in-frame clones only, not all of them. V and J calls and clone size are copied from that table; D and trimming were computed from the DNA. The repertoire holds about 240,000 clones, with around four fifths as singletons. The germline gives CDR1 MNHNY, CDR2 SVGAGI (reference sequence). The CDR3 covers 14 residues. J was trimmed by 0 bases and V by 5 bases; bases with no gene match: 1. The sequence was obtained from a man younger than 40 who had recovered from COVID-19. The chain carries TRBV6-6 and TRBJ2-1, with 7 bases that match TRBD2. The sequencing input was peripheral blood. This CDR3 reads CASSRDYSYNEQFF. The CDR3 DNA follows: TGTGCCAGCAGTCGGGACTACTCCTACAATGAGCAGTTCTTC.